The 6 T cell receptor beta chains below all came from one sample that was sequenced in a study of beta chain features in type 1 diabetes (dated by TCRdb to about 2018). Libraries were constructed by the immunoSEQ multiplex PCR assay. The High Capacity cDNA Reverse Transcription Kit was used to reverse transcribe all of the isolated RNA, meaning that expressed TCRB transcripts were what got sequenced. The immuneACCESS repertoire file appears here via TCRdb, limited to in-frame rearrangements. These files lack a portion of the clones; in checked studies, under half of the deficit traces to unresolved V genes, and the cause of the others is not known. Recorded for this sample are over 350,000 clones; roughly 15% of them occurred a single time. About 0.019% of the sample is held by the ten biggest clonotypes. The sample taken for sequencing was naive CD4+ T cells from blood. Per the publication, the cell subset or site label means: true naive CD4+ T cells. The receptor source for this set is a woman aged 18-30 years in good health.

The V call is TRBV7-9, the J call TRBJ2-7; D remains unclear. The CDR3 consists of 14 residues. The V gene lost 1 base and the J gene lost 0 bases, with 7 bases spanning the gap. CDR1 and CDR2 from the germline V gene are SEHNR and FQNEAQ (reference sequence). CDR3 coding DNA: TGTGCCAGCAGCTTAGAACAGATCTCCTACGAGCAGTACTTC. It is translated as CASSLEQISYEQYF.

This chain joins TRBV30 and TRBJ2-1; 11 bases fit TRBD1. The CDR3 contains 14 residues. Germline assignment: CDR1 GTSNPN and CDR2 SVGIG (reference sequence). Trimming took 2 bases from V and 6 from J; bases not matched to a gene: 3. The CDR3 region has the DNA TGTGCCTGGAGTCCAGGACAGGGGGCCAATGAGCAGTTCTTC. Its translation: CAWSPGQGANEQFF.

The chain is built from TRBV29-1 and TRBJ2-1; 10 nucleotides match TRBD2. The ends lost 6 bases at V and 0 bases at J; junction bases unmatched: 5. Germline-derived CDR1 and CDR2 are SQVTM and ANQGSEA. CDR3 length: 15 residues. CDR3 amino acids: CSVLSGRSSYNEQFF. The CDR3 nucleotides are TGCAGCGTCCTTAGCGGGAGGTCCTCCTACAATGAGCAGTTCTTC.

This clone was counted only a few times. J is TRBJ2-7 and V is TRBV28; 7 nucleotides align to TRBD2. This CDR3 contains 14 residues. CDR1 is MDHEN and CDR2 is SYDVKM in the germline V gene. V was clipped by 6 bases and J by 4 bases; unmatched bases: 9. The CDR3 reads CASRVGGSRYEQYF. The CDR3 nucleotides read TGTGCCAGCAGAGTAGGCGGGAGTAGATACGAGCAGTACTTC.

This clone was seen a few times. The chain recombines TRBV18 with TRBJ2-3; D unclear. CDR3 length: 14 residues. Germline V gene data show CDR1 as KGHSH and CDR2 as LQKENI. Trimming pared 5 bases from V and 0 bases from J, leaving 9 bases between. The CDR3 sequence is CASSSTASTDTQYF. The CDR3 DNA reads as TGTGCCAGCTCATCCACAGCTAGCACAGATACGCAGTATTTT. Full variable domain (rest looked up from reference TRBV18 and TRBJ2-3): NAGVMQNPRHLVRRRGQEARLRCSPMKGHSHVYWYRQLPEEGLKFMVYLQKENIIDESGMPKERFSAEFPKEGPSILRIQQVVRGDSAAYFCASSSTASTDTQYFGPGTRLTVL.

The chain joins TRBV30 to TRBJ1-1, with 11 bases aligning to TRBD1. The CDR3 sequence is 13 residues long. The ends lost 3 bases at V and 7 bases at J; junction bases unmatched: 4. Germline-derived CDR1 and CDR2 are GTSNPN and SVGIG (reference sequence). The CDR3 here is CAWSRGQGDEAFF. CDR3 DNA: TGTGCCTGGAGCCGGGGACAGGGGGATGAAGCTTTCTTT.